The following is a T cell receptor (beta chain) sequence with its context. Its antigen remains unidentified. No much larger clone is present one base from it, and per-base qualities are unavailable. This sample was taken from a study of blood T cell repertoires in COVID-19 (dated by TCRdb to 2018 to 2021). As for the study more broadly: Samples from collaborators originated in the United States, Italy and Spain and spanned both the acute and convalescent phases of COVID-19. The samples were drawn from two sources: the first 160 participants of the ongoing ImmuneRACE study, and 1,000 to 1,500 subjects contributed by 6 global collaborators. A freely available public database, intended as a resource for researchers studying the immune response to SARS-CoV-2, is where the repertoires were released. Sample metadata almost always included a de-identified subject ID, COVID-19 status, age in years and sex. The prospective study material was composed of cDNA or gDNA derived from T cells, B-cell-depleted T cells, or PBMCs. Where HLA class I and class II types were available, the types were taken from metadata supplied by the sample provider, not from assay-based typing. The dataset comprised deeply sampled blood TCRbeta repertoires from subjects exposed to, actively infected with, or recovered from COVID-19. General findings and caveats noted by the study authors: The quantity of clinical and demographic metadata differed by source and by participant and was supplied without curation.

Collaborating institutions collected whole blood in K2EDTA tubes following their own protocols. For TCRbeta analysis, collaborators shipped samples in one of three forms: frozen whole blood, isolated PBMCs, or DNA extracted from either of those sample types. Trimming removed 5 bases from V and 3 bases from J; the gene matches leave 8 bases unexplained. The CDR3 sequence holds 14 residues, the cysteine and phenylalanine included. Just CDR3 DNA is preserved here, 42 bases in frame from base 1. As encoded in the germline V gene (reference sequence), CDR1 is GTSNPN while CDR2 is SVGIG. TCRbeta CDR3 regions were amplified from genomic DNA by means of the immunoSEQ Assay, a bias-controlled multiplex PCR. On the study's bioinformatics: Within the assay, amplification of reference gene primers was used to estimate how many nucleated cells each sample contained. To quantify the absolute abundance of each unique TCRbeta CDR3 rearrangement, sequence reads were collapsed and filtered. For each sample, productive Simpson clonality was calculated as the square root of Simpson's diversity index over productive rearrangements. Imported from immuneACCESS, the table was reduced by TCRdb to in-frame sequences with V and J called. These copies leave out some clones; in studies compared against another copy, an unresolved V gene accounts for under half, and the cause of the remainder is not known. The DNA was the basis for D and trimming; V, J and clone size are from that table. Counted in this sample were 150,000 to 200,000 clones; roughly 78% of them appeared once. The ten most abundant clones make up 2.5% to 3% of the sample.

The receptor's source is a woman over 75 with active or convalescent COVID-19. The rearranged chain carries TRBV30 and TRBJ2-3, with 7 bases matching TRBD1. Source material: peripheral blood. The bases read TGTGCCTGGGGACTCGGGACAGATACAGATACGCAGTATTTT. Translation gives CAWGLGTDTDTQYF.